This T cell receptor beta chain was identified during a study of identical twins. On this clonotype: Its antigen is undetermined.

CDR1 is SGHVS, CDR2 FNYEAQ, per germline. This CDR3 comprises 14 residues. The V segment lost 5 bases and the J segment 7 bases; nucleotides outside the gene matches: 10. Overall study findings and caveats: Models underestimated TCR alpha sharing (out-of-frame) in monozygotic twins. Clonotypes of the beta chain that were abundant in cord blood carried fewer insertions (memory repertoires showed none).

TCRdb recomputed calls from the 5' RACE reads with MiXCR, one row per CDR3 protein. This table has fewer than 350,000 distinct CDR3 sequences, about 8% appearing once. This same sample was also taken into another study, of yellow fever vaccine responses in identical twins.

The chain is built from TRBV7-6 and TRBJ2-7, with TRBD2 matching 8 bases. Input material: memory (CD45RO+) T cells sorted from blood. This clonotype originated in a woman younger than 30 in good health. The CDR3 nucleotides read TGTGCCAGCAGCGCGGGAGGTTACCGGGGGGAGCAGTACTTC. Translating it yields CASSAGGYRGEQYF.